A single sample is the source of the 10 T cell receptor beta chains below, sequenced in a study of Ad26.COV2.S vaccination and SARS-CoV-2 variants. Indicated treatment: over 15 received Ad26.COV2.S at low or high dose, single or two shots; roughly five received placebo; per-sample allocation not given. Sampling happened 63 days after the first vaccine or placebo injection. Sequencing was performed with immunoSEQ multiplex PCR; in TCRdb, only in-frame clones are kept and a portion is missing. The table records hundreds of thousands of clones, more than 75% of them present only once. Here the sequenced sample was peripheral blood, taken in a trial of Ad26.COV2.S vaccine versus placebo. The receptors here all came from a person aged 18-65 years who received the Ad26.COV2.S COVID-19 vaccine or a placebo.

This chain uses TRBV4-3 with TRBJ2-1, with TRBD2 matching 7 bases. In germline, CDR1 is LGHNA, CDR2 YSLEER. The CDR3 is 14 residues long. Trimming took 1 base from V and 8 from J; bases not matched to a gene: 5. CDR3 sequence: CASSQGRGGDEQFF. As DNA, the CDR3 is TGCGCCAGCAGCCAAGGGAGGGGAGGGGATGAGCAGTTCTTC.

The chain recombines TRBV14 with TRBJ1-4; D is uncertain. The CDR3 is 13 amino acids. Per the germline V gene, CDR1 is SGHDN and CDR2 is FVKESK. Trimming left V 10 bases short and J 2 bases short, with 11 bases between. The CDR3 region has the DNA TGTGCCACCTCTAGATCCACTAATGAAAAACTGTTTTTT. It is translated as CATSRSTNEKLFF.

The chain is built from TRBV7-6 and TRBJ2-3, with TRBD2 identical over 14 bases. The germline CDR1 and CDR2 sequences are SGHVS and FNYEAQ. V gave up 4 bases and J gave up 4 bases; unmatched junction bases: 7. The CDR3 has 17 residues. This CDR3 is CASSSTSGGAWADTQYF. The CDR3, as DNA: TGTGCCAGCAGCTCGACTAGCGGGGGGGCCTGGGCAGATACGCAGTATTTT. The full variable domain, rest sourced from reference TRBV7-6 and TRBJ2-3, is GAGVSQSPRYKVTKRGQDVALRCDPISGHVSLYWYRQALGQGPEFLTYFNYEAQQDKSGLPNDRFSAERPEGSISTLTIQRTEQRDSAMYRCASSSTSGGAWADTQYFGPGTRLTVL.

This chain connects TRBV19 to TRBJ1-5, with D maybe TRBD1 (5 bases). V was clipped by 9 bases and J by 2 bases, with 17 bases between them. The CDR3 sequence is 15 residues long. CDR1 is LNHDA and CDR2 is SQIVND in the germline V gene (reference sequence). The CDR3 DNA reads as TGTGCCAGCCTAGATGAGGGGTATGGCAATCAGCCCCAGCATTTT. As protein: CASLDEGYGNQPQHF. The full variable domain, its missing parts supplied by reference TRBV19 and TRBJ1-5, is DGGITQSPKYLFRKEGQNVTLSCEQNLNHDAMYWYRQDPGQGLRLIYYSQIVNDFQKGDIAEGYSVSREKKESFPLTVTSAQKNPTAFYLCASLDEGYGNQPQHFGDGTRLSIL.

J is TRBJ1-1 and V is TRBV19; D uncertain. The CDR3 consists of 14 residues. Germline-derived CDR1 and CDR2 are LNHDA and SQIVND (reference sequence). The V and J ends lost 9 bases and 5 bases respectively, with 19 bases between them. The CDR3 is CASQRERAATEAFF. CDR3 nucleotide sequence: TGTGCCAGCCAGAGGGAGCGGGCCGCGACTGAAGCTTTCTTT.

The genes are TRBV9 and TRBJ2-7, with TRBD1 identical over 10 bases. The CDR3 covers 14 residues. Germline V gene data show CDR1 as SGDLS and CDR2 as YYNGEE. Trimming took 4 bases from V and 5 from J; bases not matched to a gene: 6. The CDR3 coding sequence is TGTGCCAGCAGCCTCTGGACAGGGGGAGACGAGCAGTACTTC. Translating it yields CASSLWTGGDEQYF.

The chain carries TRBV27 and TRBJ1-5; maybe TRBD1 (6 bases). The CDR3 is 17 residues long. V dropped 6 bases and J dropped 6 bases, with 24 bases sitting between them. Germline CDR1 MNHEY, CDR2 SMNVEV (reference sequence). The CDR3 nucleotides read TGTGCCAGCAGCCCGGAGAACTTCGTTAGGGGGAGTCAGCCCCAGCATTTT. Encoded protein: CASSPENFVRGSQPQHF.

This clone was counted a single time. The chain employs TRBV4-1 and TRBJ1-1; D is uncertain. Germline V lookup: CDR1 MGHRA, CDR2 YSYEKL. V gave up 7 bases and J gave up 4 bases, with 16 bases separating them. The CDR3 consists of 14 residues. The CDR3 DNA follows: TGCGCCAGCAACCCGACGGGGAAATCCACTGAAGCTTTCTTT. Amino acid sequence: CASNPTGKSTEAFF.

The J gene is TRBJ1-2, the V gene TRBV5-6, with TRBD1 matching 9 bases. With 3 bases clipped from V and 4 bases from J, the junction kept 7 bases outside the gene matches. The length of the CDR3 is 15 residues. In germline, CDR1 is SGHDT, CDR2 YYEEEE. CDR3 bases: TGTGCCAGCAGCTGGGCAGGACAGGGGCGCTATGGCTACACCTTC. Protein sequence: CASSWAGQGRYGYTF. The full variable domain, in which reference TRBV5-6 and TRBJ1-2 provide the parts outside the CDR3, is DAGVTQSPTHLIKTRGQQVTLRCSPKSGHDTVSWYQQALGQGPQFIFQYYEEEERQRGNFPDRFSGHQFPNYSSELNVNALLLGDSALYLCASSWAGQGRYGYTFGSGTRLTVV.

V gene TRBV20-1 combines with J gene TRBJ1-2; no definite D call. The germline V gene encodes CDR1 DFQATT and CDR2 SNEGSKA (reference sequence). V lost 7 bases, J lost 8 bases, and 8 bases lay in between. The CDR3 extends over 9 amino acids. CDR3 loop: CSVGSGYTF. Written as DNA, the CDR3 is TGCAGTGTCGGGTCGGGCTACACCTTC.